The 4 T cell receptor beta chains given below trace back to one sample, sequenced in a study of T cells in Graves' hyperthyroidism and ophthalmopathy. The investigators amplified TCR beta CDR3 regions from RNA transcripts. First-round RT-PCR with HTBI primers amplified the TCR CDR3 region. Each CDR3 protein gets one entry after TCRdb re-called the multiplex PCR reads with MiXCR. The profile covers 540,000 or so distinct CDR3 sequences, with approximately 14% appearing a single time and around 7.3% taken by the ten largest. Sequencing was done on a sample of blood. The receptors stem from a woman aged 30 to 39 with Graves' hyperthyroidism.

The chain has TRBV3-1 and TRBJ1-1; D possibly corresponds to TRBD1 (5 bases). The CDR3 runs 11 residues. The V gene lost 8 bases and the J gene lost 11 bases, with 15 bases spanning the gap. Germline-derived CDR1 and CDR2 are LGHDT and YNNKEL (reference sequence). CDR3 region: CASGGGYGAFF. CDR3 DNA sequence: TGTGCCAGCGGGGGAGGCTATGGGGCTTTCTTT.

This clonotype was found a few times. The CDR3 protein is CASRGAGGNQPQHF. The CDR3 DNA is TGTGCCAGCAGGGGGGCGGGGGGCAATCAGCCCCAGCATTTT. The chain employs TRBV12-3 or TRBV12-4 and TRBJ1-5, with a tentative D call TRBD1 (6 bases). The CDR3 spans 14 residues. The ends were cut back, 6 bases at V and 2 bases at J, with 11 bases in the middle.

This chain joins TRBV7-2 and TRBJ2-1; D is undetermined. The germline CDR1 and CDR2 sequences are SGHTA and FQGNSA. The CDR3 extends over 14 amino acids. Trimming left V 0 bases short and J 3 bases short, with 6 bases between. CDR3 in amino acids: CASSLAGNYNEQFF. CDR3 coding DNA: TGTGCCAGCAGCTTAGCGGGGAACTACAATGAGCAGTTCTTC.

The chain is built from TRBV20-1 and TRBJ2-7, with D hard to call. V dropped 5 bases and J dropped 0 bases, with 8 bases sitting between them. There are 12 residues in the CDR3. Germline CDR1 DFQATT, CDR2 SNEGSKA (reference sequence). The CDR3 DNA reads TGCAGTGCTGCTCCAGACTCCTACGAGCAGTACTTC. Translation gives CSAAPDSYEQYF.